This T cell receptor beta chain was profiled in a study of T cell responses to AZD1222 COVID-19 vaccine. Overall study findings and caveats: A mostly white British donor set with more females was recruited, and clonal diversity was possibly underestimated.

Concerning this clone itself: No antigen is known for it.

Timing groups of about 4 and about 12 weeks for second doses were pooled. The V and J ends lost 2 bases and 0 bases respectively, with 11 bases between them. CDR1 and CDR2 from the germline V gene are LGHDT and YNNKEL (reference sequence). The CDR3 totals 16 residues. Clones were sequenced by immunoSEQ multiplex PCR, and TCRdb holds only the in-frame ones, with some missing. Of about 5,000 clones in the sample, about 89% were seen once. Sequenced material: peripheral blood, taken 28 days after the second AZD1222 dose. The chain joins TRBV3-1 (or the pseudogene TRBV3-2) to TRBJ2-1, with TRBD1 as a possible D gene (5 bases). This clonotype originated in an adult who received the AZD1222 COVID-19 vaccine. CDR3 sequence: CASSQQGSSSYNEQFF. The CDR3 region has the DNA TGTGCCAGCAGCCAACAGGGTTCTAGCTCCTACAATGAGCAGTTCTTC.